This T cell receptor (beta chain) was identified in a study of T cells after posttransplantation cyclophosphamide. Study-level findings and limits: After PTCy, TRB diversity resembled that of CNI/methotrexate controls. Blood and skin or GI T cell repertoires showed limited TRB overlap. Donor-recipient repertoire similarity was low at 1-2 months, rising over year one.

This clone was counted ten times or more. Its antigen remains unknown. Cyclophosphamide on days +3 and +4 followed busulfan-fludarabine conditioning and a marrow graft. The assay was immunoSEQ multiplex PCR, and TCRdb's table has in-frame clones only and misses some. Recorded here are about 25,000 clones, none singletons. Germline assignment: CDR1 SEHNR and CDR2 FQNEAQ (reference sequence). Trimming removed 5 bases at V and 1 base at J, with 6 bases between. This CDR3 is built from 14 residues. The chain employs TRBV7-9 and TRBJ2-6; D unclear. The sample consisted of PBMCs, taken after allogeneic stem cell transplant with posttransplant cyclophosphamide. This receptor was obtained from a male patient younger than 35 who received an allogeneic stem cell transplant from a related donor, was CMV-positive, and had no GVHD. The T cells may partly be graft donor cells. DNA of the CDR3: TGTGCCAGCAGCCCCCGGTCTGGGGCCAACGTCCTGACTTTC. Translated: CASSPRSGANVLTF. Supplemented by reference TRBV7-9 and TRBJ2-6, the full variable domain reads DTGVSQNPRHKITKRGQNVTFRCDPISEHNRLYWYRQTLGQGPEFLTYFQNEAQLEKSRLLSDRFSAERPKGSFSTLEIQRTEQGDSAMYLCASSPRSGANVLTFGAGSRLTVL.